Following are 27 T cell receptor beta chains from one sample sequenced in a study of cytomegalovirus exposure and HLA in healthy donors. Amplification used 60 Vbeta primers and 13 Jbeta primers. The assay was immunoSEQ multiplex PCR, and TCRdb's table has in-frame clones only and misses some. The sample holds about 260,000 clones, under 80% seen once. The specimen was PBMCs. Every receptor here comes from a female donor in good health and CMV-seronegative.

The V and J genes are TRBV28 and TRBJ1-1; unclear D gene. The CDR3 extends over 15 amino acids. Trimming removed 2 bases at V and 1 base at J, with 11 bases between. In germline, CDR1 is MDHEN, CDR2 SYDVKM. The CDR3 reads CASSLITLGNTEAFF. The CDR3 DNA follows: TGTGCCAGCAGTTTAATAACCCTAGGGAACACTGAAGCTTTCTTT.

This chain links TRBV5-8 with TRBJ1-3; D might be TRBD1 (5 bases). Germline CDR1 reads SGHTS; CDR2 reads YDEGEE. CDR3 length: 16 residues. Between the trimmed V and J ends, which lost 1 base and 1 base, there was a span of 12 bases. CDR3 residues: CASSLSHRSSGNTIYF. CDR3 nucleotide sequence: TGTGCCAGCAGCTTGAGTCACAGGAGTTCTGGAAACACCATATATTTT.

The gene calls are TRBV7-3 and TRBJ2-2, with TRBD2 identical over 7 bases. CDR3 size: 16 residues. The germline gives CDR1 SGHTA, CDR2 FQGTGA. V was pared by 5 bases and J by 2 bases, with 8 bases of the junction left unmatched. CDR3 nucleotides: TGTGCCAGCAGCCCCCGGACTAGAAGTAACACCGGGGAGCTGTTTTTT. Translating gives CASSPRTRSNTGELFF.

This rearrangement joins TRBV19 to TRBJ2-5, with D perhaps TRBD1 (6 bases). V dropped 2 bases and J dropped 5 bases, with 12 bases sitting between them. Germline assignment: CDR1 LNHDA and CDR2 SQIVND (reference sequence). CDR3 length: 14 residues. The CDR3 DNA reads TGTGCCAGTAGTATACATTCCGACAGGGAGACCCAGTACTTC. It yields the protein CASSIHSDRETQYF.

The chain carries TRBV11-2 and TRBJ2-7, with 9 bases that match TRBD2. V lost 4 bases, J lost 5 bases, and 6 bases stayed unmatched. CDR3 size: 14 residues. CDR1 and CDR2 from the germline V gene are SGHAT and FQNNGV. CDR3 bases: TGTGCCAGCAGCTCCCAGCGGGAGGCGAACGAGCAGTACTTC. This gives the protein CASSSQREANEQYF.

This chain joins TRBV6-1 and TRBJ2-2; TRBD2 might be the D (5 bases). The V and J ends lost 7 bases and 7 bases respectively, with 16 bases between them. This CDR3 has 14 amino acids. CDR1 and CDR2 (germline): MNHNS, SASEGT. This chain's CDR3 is CASIQRIEGGELFF. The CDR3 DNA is TGTGCCAGCATCCAGAGGATAGAGGGCGGGGAGCTGTTTTTT.

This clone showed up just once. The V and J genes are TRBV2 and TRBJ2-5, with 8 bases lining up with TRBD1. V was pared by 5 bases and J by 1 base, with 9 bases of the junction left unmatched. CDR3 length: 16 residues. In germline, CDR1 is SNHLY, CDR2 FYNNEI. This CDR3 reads CASSFGQGGSQETQYF. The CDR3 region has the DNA TGTGCCAGCAGTTTCGGACAGGGCGGTTCCCAAGAGACCCAGTACTTC.

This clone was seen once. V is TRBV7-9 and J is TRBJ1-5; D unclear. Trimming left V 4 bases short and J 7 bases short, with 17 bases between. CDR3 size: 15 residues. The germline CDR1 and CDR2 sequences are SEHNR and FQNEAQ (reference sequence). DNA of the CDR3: TGTGCCAGCAGCTCCGACCGAGTTTCGGGGCAGCCCCAGCATTTT. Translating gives CASSSDRVSGQPQHF.

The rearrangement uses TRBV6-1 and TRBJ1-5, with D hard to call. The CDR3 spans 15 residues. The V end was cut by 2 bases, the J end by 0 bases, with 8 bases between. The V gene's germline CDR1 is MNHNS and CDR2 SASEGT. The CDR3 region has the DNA TGTGCCAGCAGTGAATCGGGAGGTAGCAATCAGCCCCAGCATTTT. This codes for CASSESGGSNQPQHF.

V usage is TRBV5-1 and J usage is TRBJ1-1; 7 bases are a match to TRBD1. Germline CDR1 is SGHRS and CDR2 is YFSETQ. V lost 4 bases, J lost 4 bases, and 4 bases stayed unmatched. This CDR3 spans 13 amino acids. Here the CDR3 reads CASSRTGATEAFF. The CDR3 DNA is TGCGCCAGCAGCCGCACAGGGGCCACTGAAGCTTTCTTT.

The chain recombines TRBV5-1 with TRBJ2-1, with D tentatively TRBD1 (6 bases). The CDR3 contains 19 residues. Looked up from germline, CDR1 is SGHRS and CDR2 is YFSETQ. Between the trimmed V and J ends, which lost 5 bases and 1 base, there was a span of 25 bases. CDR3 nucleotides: TGCGCCAGCAGTTCAACCACCGGGACACATGTGGGGTCCTACAATGAGCAGTTCTTC. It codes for CASSSTTGTHVGSYNEQFF.

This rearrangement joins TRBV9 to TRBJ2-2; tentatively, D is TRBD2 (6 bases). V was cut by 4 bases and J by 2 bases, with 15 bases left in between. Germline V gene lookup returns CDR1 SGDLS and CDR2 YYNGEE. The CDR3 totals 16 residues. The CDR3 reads CASSPGTFSNTGELFF. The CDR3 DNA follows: TGTGCCAGCAGCCCGGGGACTTTCTCAAACACCGGGGAGCTGTTTTTT.

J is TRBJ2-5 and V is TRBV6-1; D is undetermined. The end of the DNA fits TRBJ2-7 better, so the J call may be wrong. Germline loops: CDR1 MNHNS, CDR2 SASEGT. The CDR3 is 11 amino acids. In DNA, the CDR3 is TGTGCCAGCAGCGTTTCCTACGAGCAGTACTTC. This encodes CASSVSYEQYF.

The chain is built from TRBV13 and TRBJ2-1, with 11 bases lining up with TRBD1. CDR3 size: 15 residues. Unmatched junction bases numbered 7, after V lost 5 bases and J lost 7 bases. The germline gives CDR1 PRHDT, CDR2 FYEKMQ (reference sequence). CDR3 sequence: CASSPGTGGWNEQFF. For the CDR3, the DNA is TGTGCCAGCAGCCCAGGGACAGGGGGTTGGAATGAGCAGTTCTTC.

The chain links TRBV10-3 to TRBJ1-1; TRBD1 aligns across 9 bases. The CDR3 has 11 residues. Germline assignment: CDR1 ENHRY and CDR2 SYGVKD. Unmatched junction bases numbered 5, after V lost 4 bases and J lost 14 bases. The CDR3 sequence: CAISAGQGIFF. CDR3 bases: TGTGCCATCAGTGCGGGACAGGGAATCTTCTTT.

The CDR3 loop reads CASRYRGNNQPQHF. DNA for the CDR3: TGTGCCAGCAGATACAGGGGAAACAATCAGCCCCAGCATTTT. V gene TRBV27 combines with J gene TRBJ1-5; 7 bases align to TRBD1. The CDR3 length is 14 residues. Germline V gene data show CDR1 as MNHEY and CDR2 as SMNVEV (reference sequence). Trimming at V came to 6 bases and at J to 3 bases, leaving 5 bases not matched to a gene.

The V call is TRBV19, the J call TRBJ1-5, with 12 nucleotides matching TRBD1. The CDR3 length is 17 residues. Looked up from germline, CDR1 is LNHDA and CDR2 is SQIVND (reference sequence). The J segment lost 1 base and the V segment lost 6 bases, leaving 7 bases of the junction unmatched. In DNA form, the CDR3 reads TGTGCCAGTAGATGGGACAGGGGGCCCGGGAGCAATCAGCCCCAGCATTTT. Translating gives CASRWDRGPGSNQPQHF.

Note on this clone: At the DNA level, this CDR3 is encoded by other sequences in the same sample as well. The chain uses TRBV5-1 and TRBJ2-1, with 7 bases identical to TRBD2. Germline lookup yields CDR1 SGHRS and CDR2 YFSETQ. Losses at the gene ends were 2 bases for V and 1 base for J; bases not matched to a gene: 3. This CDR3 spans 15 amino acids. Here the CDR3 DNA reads TGCGCCAGCAGCTTAGGCGGGAGTTCCTACAATGAGCAGTTCTTC. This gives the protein CASSLGGSSYNEQFF.

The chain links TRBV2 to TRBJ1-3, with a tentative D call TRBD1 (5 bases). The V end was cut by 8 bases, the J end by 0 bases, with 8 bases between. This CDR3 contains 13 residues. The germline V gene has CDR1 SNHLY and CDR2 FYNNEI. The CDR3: CASYDSSGNTIYF. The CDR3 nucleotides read TGTGCCAGCTACGACAGCTCTGGAAACACCATATATTTT. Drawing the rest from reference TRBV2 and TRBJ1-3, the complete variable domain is EPEVTQTPSHQVTQMGQEVILRCVPISNHLYFYWYRQILGQKVEFLVSFYNNEISEKSEIFDDQFSVERPDGSNFTLKIRSTKLEDSAMYFCASYDSSGNTIYFGEGSWLTVV.

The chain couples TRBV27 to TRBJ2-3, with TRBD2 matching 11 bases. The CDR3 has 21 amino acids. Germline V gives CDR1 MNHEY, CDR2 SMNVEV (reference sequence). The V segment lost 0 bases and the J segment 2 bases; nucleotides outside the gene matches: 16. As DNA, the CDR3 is TGTGCCAGCAGTTTATCCGGGCAGCTTTATCTAGCGGGAGGATTCACAGATACGCAGTATTTT. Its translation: CASSLSGQLYLAGGFTDTQYF.

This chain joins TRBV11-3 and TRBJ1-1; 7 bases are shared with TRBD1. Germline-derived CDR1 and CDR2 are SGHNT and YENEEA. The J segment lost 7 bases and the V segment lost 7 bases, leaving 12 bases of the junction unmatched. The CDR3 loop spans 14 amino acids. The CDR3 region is CASIQRGRGDEAFF. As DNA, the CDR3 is TGTGCCAGCATCCAGAGGGGGCGCGGGGATGAAGCTTTCTTT.

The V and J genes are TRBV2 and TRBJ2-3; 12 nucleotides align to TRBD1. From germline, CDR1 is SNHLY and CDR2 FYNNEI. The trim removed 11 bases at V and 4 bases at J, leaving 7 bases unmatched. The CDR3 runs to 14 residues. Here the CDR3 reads CAAQRDRGPDTQYF. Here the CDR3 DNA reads TGTGCCGCACAAAGGGACAGGGGGCCAGATACGCAGTATTTT.

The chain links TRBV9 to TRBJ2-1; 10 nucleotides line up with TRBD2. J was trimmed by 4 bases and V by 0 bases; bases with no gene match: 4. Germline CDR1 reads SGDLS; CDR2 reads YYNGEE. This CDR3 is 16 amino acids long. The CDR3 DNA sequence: TGTGCCAGCAGCGTAGGGACTAGCGGATTTTACAATGAGCAGTTCTTC. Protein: CASSVGTSGFYNEQFF.

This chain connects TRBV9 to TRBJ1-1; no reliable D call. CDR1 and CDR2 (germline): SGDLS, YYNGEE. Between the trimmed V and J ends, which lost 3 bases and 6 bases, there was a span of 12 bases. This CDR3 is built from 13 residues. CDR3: CASSGSEVAEAFF. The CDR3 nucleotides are TGTGCCAGCAGCGGAAGCGAAGTCGCTGAAGCTTTCTTT.

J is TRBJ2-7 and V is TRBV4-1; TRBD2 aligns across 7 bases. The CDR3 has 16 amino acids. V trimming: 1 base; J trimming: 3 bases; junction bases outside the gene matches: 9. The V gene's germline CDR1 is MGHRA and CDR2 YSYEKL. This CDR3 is CASSQASLADFYEQYF. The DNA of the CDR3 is TGCGCCAGCAGCCAAGCCTCCCTAGCGGATTTCTACGAGCAGTACTTC.

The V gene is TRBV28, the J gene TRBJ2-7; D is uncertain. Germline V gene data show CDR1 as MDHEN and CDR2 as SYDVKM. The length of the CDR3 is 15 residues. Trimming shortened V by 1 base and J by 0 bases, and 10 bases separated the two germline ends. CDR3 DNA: TGTGCCAGCAGTTTATCTGGGCCGCCCTCCTACGAGCAGTACTTC. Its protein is CASSLSGPPSYEQYF.

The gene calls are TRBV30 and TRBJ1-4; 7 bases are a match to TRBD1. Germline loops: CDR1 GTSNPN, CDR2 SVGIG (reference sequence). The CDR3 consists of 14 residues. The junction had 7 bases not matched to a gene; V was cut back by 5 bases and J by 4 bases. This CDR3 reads CAWSRGDSNEKLFF. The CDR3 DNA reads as TGTGCCTGGTCGAGGGGGGACAGTAATGAAAAACTGTTTTTT.